Each of the 9 T cell receptor beta chains below was sequenced from the same sample in a study of OX40 agonist ivuxolimab in advanced cancers. Libraries were prepared by immunoSEQ multiplex PCR; TCRdb keeps only in-frame clonotypes and omits some of them. Of some 37,000 clones in the sample, 82% were seen once. Sample: CD4+ or CD8+ T cells sorted from blood, taken in a trial of the OX40 agonist ivuxolimab. These TCRs come from an adult with an advanced solid tumor such as melanoma, head and neck, liver or kidney cancer.

This clone was counted a single time. CDR3 amino acids: CASSQDIGRGGSDTQYF. CDR3 bases: TGCGCCAGCAGCCAAGATATTGGGCGGGGGGGTTCAGATACGCAGTATTTT. The V gene is TRBV4-1, the J gene TRBJ2-3; 9 positions match TRBD2. The V gene end was trimmed by 0 bases and the J gene end by 4 bases; junction bases not matched to a gene: 8. Germline V gives CDR1 MGHRA, CDR2 YSYEKL. This CDR3 is built from 17 residues.

V gene TRBV5-1 combines with J gene TRBJ2-3; TRBD1 is a possible D gene (5 bases). CDR3 length: 14 residues. Germline lookup yields CDR1 SGHRS and CDR2 YFSETQ. The ends were cut back, 3 bases at V and 4 bases at J, with 12 bases in the middle. The CDR3 is CASSSGRAADTQYF. CDR3 bases: TGCGCCAGCAGCTCGGGCAGGGCGGCAGATACGCAGTATTTT.

V gene TRBV28 combines with J gene TRBJ1-4; 7 nucleotides agree with TRBD1. The ends lost 6 bases at V and 7 bases at J; junction bases unmatched: 11. CDR1 is MDHEN, CDR2 SYDVKM, per germline. The CDR3 is 15 residues long. Here the CDR3 DNA reads TGTGCCAGCAGAGTGGGGGGGAGGGGGCTTGAAAAACTGTTTTTT. The encoded protein is CASRVGGRGLEKLFF.

This clone was picked up a small number of times. The chain links TRBV6-6 to TRBJ1-4, with D tentatively TRBD1 (5 bases). V lost 9 bases, J lost 4 bases, and 15 bases lay in between. Germline CDR1 and CDR2: MNHNY and SVGAGI (reference sequence). The CDR3 runs 14 residues. CDR3 residues: CASRAGGYNEKLFF. The DNA of the CDR3 is TGTGCCAGTCGAGCGGGGGGGTATAATGAAAAACTGTTTTTT.

The count of this clone is one. This rearrangement joins TRBV25-1 to TRBJ2-7; D remains unclear. This CDR3 has 11 amino acids. V was pared by 6 bases and J by 3 bases, with 6 bases between. Germline values: CDR1 MGHDK, CDR2 SYGVNS. The CDR3, as DNA: TGTGCCAGCAGCCAAATCTACGAGCAGTACTTC. Residues: CASSQIYEQYF.

V is TRBV6-5 and J is TRBJ2-5; D is ambiguous. Matching the DNA end better, TRBJ2-7 makes the J call doubtful. Germline V CDR1 and CDR2: MNHEY, SVGAGI. CDR3 size: 13 residues. The chain's CDR3 is CASLDSSSYEQYF. CDR3 in DNA: TGTGCCAGCCTGGATTCGAGCTCCTACGAGCAGTACTTC.

The chain couples TRBV7-6 to TRBJ2-5; D remains unclear. Germline assignment: CDR1 SGHVS and CDR2 FNYEAQ. V was pared by 1 base and J by 5 bases, with 11 bases between. The CDR3 consists of 14 residues. The CDR3 DNA sequence: TGTGCCAGCAGCTTAGTGAGGATGCGGGAGACCCAGTACTTC. It is translated as CASSLVRMRETQYF.

V and J are TRBV15 and TRBJ2-1, with D perhaps TRBD1 (6 bases). V was cut by 0 bases and J by 4 bases, with 19 bases left in between. The CDR3 runs 18 residues. Per the germline V gene, CDR1 is LNHNV and CDR2 is YYDKDF (reference sequence). The CDR3 region is CATSRDPRRQGFYNEQFF. The CDR3 DNA is TGTGCCACCAGCAGAGATCCTCGCAGGCAGGGGTTTTACAATGAGCAGTTCTTC.

Only one count was recorded for this clone. The chain recombines TRBV6-9 with TRBJ2-3, with D perhaps TRBD2 (5 bases). Germline V gene data show CDR1 as MNHGY and CDR2 as SVAAGI. CDR3 length equals 15 residues. The V gene lost 8 bases and the J gene lost 0 bases, with 15 bases spanning the gap. The CDR3 nucleotides read TGTGCCAGCCGACCTAAAACGGGGAGCACAGATACGCAGTATTTT. This encodes CASRPKTGSTDTQYF.